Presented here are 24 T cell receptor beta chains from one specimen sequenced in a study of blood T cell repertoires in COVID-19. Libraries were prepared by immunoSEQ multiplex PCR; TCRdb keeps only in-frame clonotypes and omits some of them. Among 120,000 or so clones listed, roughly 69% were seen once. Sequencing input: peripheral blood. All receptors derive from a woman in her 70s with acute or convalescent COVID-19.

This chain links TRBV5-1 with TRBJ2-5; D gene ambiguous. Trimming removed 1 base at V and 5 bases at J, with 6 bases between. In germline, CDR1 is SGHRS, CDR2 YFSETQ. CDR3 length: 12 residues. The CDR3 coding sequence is TGCGCCAGCAGCTTGATTGGCGAGACCCAGTACTTC. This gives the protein CASSLIGETQYF.

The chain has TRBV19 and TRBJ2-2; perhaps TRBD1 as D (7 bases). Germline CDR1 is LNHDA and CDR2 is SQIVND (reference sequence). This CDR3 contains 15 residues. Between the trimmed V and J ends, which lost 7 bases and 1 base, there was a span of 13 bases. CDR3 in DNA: TGTGCCAGTAACAGACAGGGACTGAACACCGGGGAGCTGTTTTTT. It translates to CASNRQGLNTGELFF.

The CDR3 is CASSELAGVNEQYF. CDR3 DNA: TGTGCCAGCAGTGAACTAGCGGGAGTGAACGAGCAGTACTTC. The genes are TRBV2 and TRBJ2-7; 10 nucleotides match TRBD2. CDR1 and CDR2 from the germline V gene are SNHLY and FYNNEI. V lost 2 bases, J lost 5 bases, and 3 bases stayed unmatched. There are 14 residues in the CDR3.

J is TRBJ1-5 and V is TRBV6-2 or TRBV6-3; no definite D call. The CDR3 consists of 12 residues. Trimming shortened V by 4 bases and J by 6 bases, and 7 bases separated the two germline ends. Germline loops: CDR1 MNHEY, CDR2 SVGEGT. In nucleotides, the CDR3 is TGTGCCAGCAGTTCCGAGAGTCAGCCCCAGCATTTT. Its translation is CASSSESQPQHF.

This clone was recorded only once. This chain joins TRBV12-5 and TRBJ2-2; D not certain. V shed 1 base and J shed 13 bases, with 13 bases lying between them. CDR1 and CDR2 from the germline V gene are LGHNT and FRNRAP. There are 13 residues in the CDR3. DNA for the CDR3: TGTGCTAGTGGTTTGGGCCAAGAGTCAAGGCTGTTTTTT. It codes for CASGLGQESRLFF.

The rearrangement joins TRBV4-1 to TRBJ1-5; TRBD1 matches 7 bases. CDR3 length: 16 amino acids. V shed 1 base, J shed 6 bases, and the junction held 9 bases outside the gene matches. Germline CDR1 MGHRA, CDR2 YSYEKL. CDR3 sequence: CASSQAPDRVSQPQHF. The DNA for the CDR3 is TGCGCCAGCAGCCAAGCCCCCGACAGGGTTAGTCAGCCCCAGCATTTT.

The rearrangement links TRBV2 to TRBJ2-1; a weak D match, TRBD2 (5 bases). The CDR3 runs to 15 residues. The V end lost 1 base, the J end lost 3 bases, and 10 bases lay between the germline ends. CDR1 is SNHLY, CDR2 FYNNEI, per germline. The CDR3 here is CASSEGRVNYNEQFF. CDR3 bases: TGTGCCAGCAGTGAAGGGCGGGTGAACTACAATGAGCAGTTCTTC.

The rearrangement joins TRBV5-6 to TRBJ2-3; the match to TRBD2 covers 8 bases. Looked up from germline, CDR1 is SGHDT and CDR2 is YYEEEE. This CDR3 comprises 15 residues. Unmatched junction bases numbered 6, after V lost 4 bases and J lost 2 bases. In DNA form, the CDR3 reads TGTGCCAGCAGCACCCGGGGGGGGACCACAGATACGCAGTATTTT. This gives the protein CASSTRGGTTDTQYF.

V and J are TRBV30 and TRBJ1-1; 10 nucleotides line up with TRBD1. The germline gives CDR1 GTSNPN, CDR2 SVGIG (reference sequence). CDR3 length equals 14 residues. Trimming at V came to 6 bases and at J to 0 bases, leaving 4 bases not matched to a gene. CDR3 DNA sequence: TGTGCCTGTGACAGGGGGCAATTGAACACTGAAGCTTTCTTT. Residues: CACDRGQLNTEAFF.

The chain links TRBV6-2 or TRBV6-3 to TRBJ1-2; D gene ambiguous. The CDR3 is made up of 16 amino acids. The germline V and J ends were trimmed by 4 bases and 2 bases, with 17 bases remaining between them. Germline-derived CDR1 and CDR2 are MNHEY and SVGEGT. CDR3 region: CASSFLDPAGNYGYTF. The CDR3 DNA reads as TGTGCCAGCAGTTTCTTGGACCCTGCGGGGAACTATGGCTACACCTTC.

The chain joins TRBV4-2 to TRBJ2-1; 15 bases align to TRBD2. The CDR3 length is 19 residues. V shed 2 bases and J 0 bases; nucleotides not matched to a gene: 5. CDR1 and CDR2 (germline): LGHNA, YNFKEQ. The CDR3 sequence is CASSQSPGLAGGSYNEQFF. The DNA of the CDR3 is TGTGCCAGCAGCCAATCACCGGGACTAGCGGGGGGCTCCTACAATGAGCAGTTCTTC.

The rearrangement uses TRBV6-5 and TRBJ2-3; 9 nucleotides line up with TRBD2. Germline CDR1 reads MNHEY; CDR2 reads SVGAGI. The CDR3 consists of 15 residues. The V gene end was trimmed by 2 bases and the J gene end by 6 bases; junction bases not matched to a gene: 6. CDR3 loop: CASSYGGGAIDTQYF. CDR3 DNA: TGTGCCAGCAGTTACGGCGGGGGGGCAATTGATACGCAGTATTTT.

CDR3: CASSQDGQEDSPLHF. As DNA, the CDR3 is TGCGCCAGCAGCCAGGACGGACAGGAGGACTCACCCCTCCACTTT. V is TRBV4-1 and J is TRBJ1-6; TRBD1 matches at 7 bases. CDR3 length equals 15 residues. The V segment lost 3 bases and the J segment 10 bases; nucleotides outside the gene matches: 9. Germline CDR1 MGHRA, CDR2 YSYEKL.

The CDR3 nucleotides are TGTGCCAGCAGACGCAGGACAGCCTATAGCAATCAGCCCCAGCATTTT. This codes for CASRRRTAYSNQPQHF. V and J are TRBV28 and TRBJ1-5; maybe TRBD1 (6 bases). The CDR3 is 16 residues long. V dropped 6 bases and J dropped 0 bases, with 15 bases sitting between them. Germline values: CDR1 MDHEN, CDR2 SYDVKM.

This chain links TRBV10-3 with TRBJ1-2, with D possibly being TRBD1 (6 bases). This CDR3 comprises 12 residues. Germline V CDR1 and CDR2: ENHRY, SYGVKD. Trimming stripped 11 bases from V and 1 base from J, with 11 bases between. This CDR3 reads CAAGADNYGYTF. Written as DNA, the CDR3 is TGTGCCGCAGGGGCCGATAACTATGGCTACACCTTC.

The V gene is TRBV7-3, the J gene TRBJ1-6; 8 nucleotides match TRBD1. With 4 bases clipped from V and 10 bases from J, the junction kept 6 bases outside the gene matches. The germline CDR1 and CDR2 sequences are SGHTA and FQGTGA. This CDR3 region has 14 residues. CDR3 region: CASSWDRLQSPLHF. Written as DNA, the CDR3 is TGTGCCAGCAGCTGGGACAGGCTGCAATCACCCCTCCACTTT.

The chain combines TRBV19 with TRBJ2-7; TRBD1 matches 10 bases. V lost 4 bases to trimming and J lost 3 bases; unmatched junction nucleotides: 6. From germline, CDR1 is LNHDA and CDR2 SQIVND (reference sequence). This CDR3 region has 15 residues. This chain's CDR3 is CASSTQGTGVYEQYF. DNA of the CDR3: TGTGCCAGTAGTACCCAAGGGACAGGGGTCTACGAGCAGTACTTC.

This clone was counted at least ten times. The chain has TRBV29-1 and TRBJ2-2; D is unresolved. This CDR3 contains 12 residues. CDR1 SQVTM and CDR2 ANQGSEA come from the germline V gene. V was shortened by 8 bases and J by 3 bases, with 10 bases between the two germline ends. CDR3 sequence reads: CSCNSYTGELFF. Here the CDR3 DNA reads TGCAGCTGTAACAGCTACACCGGGGAGCTGTTTTTT.

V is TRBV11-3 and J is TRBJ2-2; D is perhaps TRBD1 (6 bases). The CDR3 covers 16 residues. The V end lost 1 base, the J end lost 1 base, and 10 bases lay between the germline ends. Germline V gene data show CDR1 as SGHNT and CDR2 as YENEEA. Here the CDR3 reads CASSLAQGRNTGELFF. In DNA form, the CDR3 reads TGTGCCAGCAGCTTAGCACAGGGTAGGAACACCGGGGAGCTGTTTTTT. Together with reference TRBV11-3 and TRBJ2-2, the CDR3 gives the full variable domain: EAGVVQSPRYKIIEKKQPVAFWCNPISGHNTLYWYLQNLGQGPELLIRYENEEAVDDSQLPKDRFSAERLKGVDSTLKIQPAELGDSAVYLCASSLAQGRNTGELFFGEGSRLTVL.

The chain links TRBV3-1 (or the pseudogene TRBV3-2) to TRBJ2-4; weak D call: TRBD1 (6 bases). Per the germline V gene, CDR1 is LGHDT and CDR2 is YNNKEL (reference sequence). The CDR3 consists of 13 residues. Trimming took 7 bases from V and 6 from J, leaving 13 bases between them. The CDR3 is CASTTGTTNIQYF. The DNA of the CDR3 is TGTGCCAGCACTACCGGGACAACAAACATTCAGTACTTC.

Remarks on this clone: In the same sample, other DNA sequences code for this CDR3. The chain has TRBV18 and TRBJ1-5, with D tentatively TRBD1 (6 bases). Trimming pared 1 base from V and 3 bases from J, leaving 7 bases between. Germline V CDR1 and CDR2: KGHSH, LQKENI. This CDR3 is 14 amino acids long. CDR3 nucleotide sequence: TGTGCCAGCTCACCACAGGGGGACAATCAGCCCCAGCATTTT. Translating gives CASSPQGDNQPQHF.

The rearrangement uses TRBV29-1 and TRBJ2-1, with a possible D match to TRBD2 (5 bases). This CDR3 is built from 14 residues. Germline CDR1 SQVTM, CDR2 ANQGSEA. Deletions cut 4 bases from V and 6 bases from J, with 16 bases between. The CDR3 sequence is CSVADPLAPNEQFF. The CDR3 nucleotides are TGCAGCGTTGCGGACCCCCTAGCACCCAATGAGCAGTTCTTC.

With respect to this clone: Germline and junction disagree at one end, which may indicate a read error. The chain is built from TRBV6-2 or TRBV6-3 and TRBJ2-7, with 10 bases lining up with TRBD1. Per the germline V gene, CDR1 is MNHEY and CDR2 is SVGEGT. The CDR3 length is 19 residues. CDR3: CASSYSLRDRGEGSYEQCF. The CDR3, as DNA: TGTGCCAGCAGTTACTCGTTGCGGGACAGGGGAGAGGGCTCCTACGAGCAGTGCTTC.

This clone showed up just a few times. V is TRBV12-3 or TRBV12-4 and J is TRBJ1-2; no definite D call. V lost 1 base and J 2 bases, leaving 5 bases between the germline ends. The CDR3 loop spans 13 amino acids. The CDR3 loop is CASSLDRNYGYTF. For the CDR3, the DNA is TGTGCCAGCAGTTTAGACAGAAACTATGGCTACACCTTC.